This T cell receptor (beta chain) came from a study of radiotherapy plus CTLA-4 blockade in lung cancer. Overall study: Among all patients, roughly 17% showed objective responses, while 30% to 40% had disease control.

CDR1 SGHKS and CDR2 YYEKEE come from the germline V gene (reference sequence). The CDR3 is 16 residues long. The V segment lost 3 bases and the J segment 5 bases; nucleotides outside the gene matches: 9. Study conclusions and caveats: Dynamics of early blood T cell clones, together with interferon-beta, were reportedly the best predictors of response. Blood TCR clones of tumor origin expanded after radiotherapy plus ipilimumab.

Regarding this clone: The antigen is not known.

Some clones are missing from TCRdb's copy, which holds only in-frame ones; the method was immunoSEQ multiplex PCR. The sample records roughly 120,000 clones, nearly 80% being singletons. This sequence joins TRBV5-5 and TRBJ1-1; 11 bases match TRBD1. The TCR comes from a human donor with non-small cell lung cancer who had a partial response to radiotherapy plus ipilimumab. The material was peripheral blood, obtained from a patient treated with radiotherapy plus ipilimumab. CDR3: CASSSRWTGGRTEAFF. CDR3 bases: TGTGCCAGCAGCTCCCGTTGGACAGGGGGCAGGACTGAAGCTTTCTTT.